This TCR beta chain stems from a study of technical replicates of blood from a few donors. Trimming cost V 8 bases and J 5 bases; bases outside gene matches: 3. Looked up from germline, CDR1 is SGHAT and CDR2 is FQNNGV. The CDR3 has 12 amino acids. This table comes from immunoSEQ multiplex PCR, and its TCRdb copy is limited to in-frame clones, with some not included. Among about 89,000 clones listed, 85% to 95% were seen once. The sequence derives from a human donor in good health. The J gene is TRBJ2-1, the V gene TRBV11-2, with TRBD2 matching 7 bases. Sequencing used T cells isolated from PBMCs. CDR3 amino acids: CASRAGDNEQFF. As DNA, the CDR3 is TGTGCCAGCCGGGCGGGAGACAATGAGCAGTTCTTC.